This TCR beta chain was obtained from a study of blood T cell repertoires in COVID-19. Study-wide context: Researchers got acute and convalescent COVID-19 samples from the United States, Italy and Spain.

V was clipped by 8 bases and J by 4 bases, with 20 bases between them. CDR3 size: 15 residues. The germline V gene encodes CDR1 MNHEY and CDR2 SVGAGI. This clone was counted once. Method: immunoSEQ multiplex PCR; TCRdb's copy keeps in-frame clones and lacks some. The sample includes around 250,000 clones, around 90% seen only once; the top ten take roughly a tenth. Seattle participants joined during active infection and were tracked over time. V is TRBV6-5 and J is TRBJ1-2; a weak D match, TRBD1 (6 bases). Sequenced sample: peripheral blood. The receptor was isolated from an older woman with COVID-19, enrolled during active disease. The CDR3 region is CASGVTGFGAYGYTF. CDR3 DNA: TGTGCCAGCGGGGTGACAGGTTTTGGGGCCTATGGCTACACCTTC.